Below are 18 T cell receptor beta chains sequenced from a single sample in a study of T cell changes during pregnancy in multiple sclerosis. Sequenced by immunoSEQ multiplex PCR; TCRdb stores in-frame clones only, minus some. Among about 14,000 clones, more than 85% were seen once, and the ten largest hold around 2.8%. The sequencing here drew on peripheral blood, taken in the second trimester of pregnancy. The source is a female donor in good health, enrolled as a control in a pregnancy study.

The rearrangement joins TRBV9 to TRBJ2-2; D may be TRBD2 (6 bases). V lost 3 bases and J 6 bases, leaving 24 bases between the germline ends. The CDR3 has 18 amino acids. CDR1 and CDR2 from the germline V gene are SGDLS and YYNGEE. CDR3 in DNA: TGTGCCAGCAGCGCCAGCACGGCGGGGATCTGGCGGTCCGGGGAGCTGTTTTTT. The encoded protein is CASSASTAGIWRSGELFF.

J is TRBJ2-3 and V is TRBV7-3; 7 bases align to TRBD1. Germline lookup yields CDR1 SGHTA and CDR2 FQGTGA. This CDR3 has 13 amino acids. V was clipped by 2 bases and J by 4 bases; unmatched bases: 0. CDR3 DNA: TGTGCCAGCAGCTTAGGACAGGCAGATACGCAGTATTTT. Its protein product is CASSLGQADTQYF.

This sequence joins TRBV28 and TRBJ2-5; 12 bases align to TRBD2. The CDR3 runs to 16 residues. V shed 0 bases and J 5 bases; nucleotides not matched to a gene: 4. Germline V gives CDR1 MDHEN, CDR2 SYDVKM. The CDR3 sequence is CASSLWTSGSHETQYF. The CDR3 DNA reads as TGTGCCAGCAGTTTATGGACTAGCGGGAGTCACGAGACCCAGTACTTC.

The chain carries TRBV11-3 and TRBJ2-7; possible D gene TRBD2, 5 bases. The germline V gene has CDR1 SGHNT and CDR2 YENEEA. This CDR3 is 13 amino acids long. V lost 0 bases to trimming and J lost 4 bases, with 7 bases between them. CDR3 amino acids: CASSLDWRYEQYF. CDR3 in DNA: TGTGCCAGCAGCTTAGATTGGAGGTACGAGCAGTACTTC.

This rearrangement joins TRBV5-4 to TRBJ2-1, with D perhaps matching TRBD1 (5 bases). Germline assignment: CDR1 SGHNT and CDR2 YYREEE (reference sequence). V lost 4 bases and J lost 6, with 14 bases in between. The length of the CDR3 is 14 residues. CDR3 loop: CASSGRSGSNEQFF. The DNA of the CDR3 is TGTGCCAGCAGCGGACGGTCAGGGTCCAATGAGCAGTTCTTC.

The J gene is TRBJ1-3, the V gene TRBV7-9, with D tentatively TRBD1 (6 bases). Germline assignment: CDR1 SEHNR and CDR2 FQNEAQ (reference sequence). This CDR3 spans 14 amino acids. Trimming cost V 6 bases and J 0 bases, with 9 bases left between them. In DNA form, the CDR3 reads TGTGCCAGCAGGGCGGACAGCTCTGGAAACACCATATATTTT. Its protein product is CASRADSSGNTIYF.

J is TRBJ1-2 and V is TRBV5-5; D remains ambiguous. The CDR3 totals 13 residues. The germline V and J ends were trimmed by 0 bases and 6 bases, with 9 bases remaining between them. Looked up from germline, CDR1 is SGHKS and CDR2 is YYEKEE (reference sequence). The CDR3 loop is CASSLANRDGYTF. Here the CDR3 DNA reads TGTGCCAGCAGCTTGGCCAACCGAGATGGCTACACCTTC.

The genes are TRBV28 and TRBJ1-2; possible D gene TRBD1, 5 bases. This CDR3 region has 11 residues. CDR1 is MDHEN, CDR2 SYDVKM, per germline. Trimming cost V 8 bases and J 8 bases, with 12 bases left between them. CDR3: CASGREGGYTF. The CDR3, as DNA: TGTGCCAGCGGCAGGGAGGGGGGCTACACCTTC.

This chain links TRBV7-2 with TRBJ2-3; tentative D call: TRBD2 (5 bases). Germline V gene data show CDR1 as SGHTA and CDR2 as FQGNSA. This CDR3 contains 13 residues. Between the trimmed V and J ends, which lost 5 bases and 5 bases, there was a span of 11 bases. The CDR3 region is CASSHGLLDTQYF. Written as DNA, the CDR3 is TGTGCCAGCAGCCACGGACTTTTAGATACGCAGTATTTT.

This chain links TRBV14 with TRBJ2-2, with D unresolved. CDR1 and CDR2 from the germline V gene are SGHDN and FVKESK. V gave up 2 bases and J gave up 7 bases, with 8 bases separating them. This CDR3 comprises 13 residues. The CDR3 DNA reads TGTGCCAGCAGCCAACGCGTCCACGGGGAGCTGTTTTTT. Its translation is CASSQRVHGELFF.

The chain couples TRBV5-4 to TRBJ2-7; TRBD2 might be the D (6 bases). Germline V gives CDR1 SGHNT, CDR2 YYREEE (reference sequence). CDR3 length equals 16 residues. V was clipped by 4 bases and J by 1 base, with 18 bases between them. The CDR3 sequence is CASSANLASTSYEQYF. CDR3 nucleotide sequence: TGTGCCAGCAGCGCTAATCTAGCGTCGACGTCCTACGAGCAGTACTTC.

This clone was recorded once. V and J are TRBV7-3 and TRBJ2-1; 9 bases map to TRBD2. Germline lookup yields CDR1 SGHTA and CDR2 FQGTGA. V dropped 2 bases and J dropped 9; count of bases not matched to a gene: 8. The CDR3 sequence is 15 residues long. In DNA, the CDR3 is TGTGCCAGCAGCTTAGGGGGACTAGCAGGGGGTGAGCAGTTCTTC. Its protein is CASSLGGLAGGEQFF.

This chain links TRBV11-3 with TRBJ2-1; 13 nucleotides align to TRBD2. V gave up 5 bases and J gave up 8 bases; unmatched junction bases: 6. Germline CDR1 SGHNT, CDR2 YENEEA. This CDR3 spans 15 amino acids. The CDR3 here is CASSTLAGGPYEQFF. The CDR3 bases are TGTGCCAGCAGCACACTAGCGGGAGGGCCCTATGAGCAGTTCTTC.

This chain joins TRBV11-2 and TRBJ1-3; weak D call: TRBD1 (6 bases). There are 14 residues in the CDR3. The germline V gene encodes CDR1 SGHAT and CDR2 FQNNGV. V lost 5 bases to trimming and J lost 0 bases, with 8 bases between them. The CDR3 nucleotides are TGTGCCAGCAGCCAGGGGCGCTCTGGAAACACCATATATTTT. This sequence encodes CASSQGRSGNTIYF.

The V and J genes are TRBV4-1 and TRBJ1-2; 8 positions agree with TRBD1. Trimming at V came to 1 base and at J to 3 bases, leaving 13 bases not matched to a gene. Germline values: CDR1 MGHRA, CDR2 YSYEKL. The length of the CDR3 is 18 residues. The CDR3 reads CASSQGTGRGRGDYGYTF. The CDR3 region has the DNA TGCGCCAGCAGCCAAGGAACCGGCAGGGGGCGCGGGGACTATGGCTACACCTTC.

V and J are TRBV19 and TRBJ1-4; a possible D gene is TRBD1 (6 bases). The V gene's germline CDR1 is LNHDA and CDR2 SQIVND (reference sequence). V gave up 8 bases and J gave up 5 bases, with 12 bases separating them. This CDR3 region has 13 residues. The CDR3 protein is CASLHRANEKLFF. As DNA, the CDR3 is TGTGCCAGTTTACACAGGGCAAATGAAAAACTGTTTTTT. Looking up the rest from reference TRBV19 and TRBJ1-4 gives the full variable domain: DGGITQSPKYLFRKEGQNVTLSCEQNLNHDAMYWYRQDPGQGLRLIYYSQIVNDFQKGDIAEGYSVSREKKESFPLTVTSAQKNPTAFYLCASLHRANEKLFFGSGTQLSVL.

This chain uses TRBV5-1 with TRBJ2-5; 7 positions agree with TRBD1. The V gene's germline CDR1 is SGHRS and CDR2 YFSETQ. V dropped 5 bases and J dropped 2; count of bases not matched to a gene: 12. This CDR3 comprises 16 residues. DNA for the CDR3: TGCGCCAGCAGTCGACAGGGAGACTTAGTACAAGAGACCCAGTACTTC. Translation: CASSRQGDLVQETQYF. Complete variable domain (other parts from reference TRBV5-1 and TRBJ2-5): KAGVTQTPRYLIKTRGQQVTLSCSPISGHRSVSWYQQTPGQGLQFLFEYFSETQRNKGNFPGRFSGRQFSNSRSEMNVSTLELGDSALYLCASSRQGDLVQETQYFGPGTRLLVL.

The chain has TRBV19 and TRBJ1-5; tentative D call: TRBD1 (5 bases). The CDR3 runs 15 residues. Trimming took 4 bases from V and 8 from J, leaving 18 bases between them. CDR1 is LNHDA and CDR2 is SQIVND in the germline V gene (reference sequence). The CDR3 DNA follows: TGTGCCAGTAGTAACGGGGGACGCTCGTTCGAGCCCCAGCATTTT. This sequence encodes CASSNGGRSFEPQHF.